This T cell receptor (beta chain) was sequenced for a study of cytomegalovirus exposure and HLA in healthy donors. Study-level findings and limits: Analyses of presence and absence presupposed an approximately uniform sequencing depth across donors.

Each donor was healthy, and each was a bone marrow donor. Remarks on this clone: No antigen is known for it.

60 Vbeta and 13 Jbeta primers were used in PCR. The data were produced by immunoSEQ multiplex PCR, yet TCRdb's version contains in-frame clones alone and is incomplete. The table records approximately 98,000 clones, over 65% of them present only once. The trim removed 5 bases at V and 0 bases at J, leaving 9 bases unmatched. Germline assignment: CDR1 SGHTA and CDR2 FQGTGA. The CDR3 spans 16 residues. The origin of this receptor is a male donor in good health and CMV-seronegative. The J gene is TRBJ1-1, the V gene TRBV7-3, with 7 bases aligning to TRBD1. Sequenced: PBMCs. CDR3 in amino acids: CASSKLRQGMNTEAFF. In DNA, the CDR3 is TGTGCCAGCAGCAAACTTAGACAGGGAATGAACACTGAAGCTTTCTTT.